The 20 T cell receptor beta chains below come from one sample, sequenced in a study of regulatory T cells in long-lasting Graves disease (dated by TCRdb to the early 2020s). The time point label of this sample denotes: newly diagnosed GD, antithyroid drugs for less than 3 months. For both TCR sequencing and RNA sequencing, RNA was extracted from PBMCs using TRIzol. Library creation used multiplex PCR. TCRdb lists the instrument as Illumina HiSeq 4000. iRepertoire HTBI primers and Arm-PCR amplification of CDR3 regions were used to construct TCR beta libraries. TCRdb reprocessing: public reads trimmed at Q25 with fastp, clones called with MiXCR, in-frame beta chains kept. Merged by CDR3 protein, the rows form single entries marked with the most common genes and DNA. This sample comprises approximately 490,000 distinct CDR3 sequences, around 15% of them detected only once. The top ten constitute 12% of the sample.

These data also featured in a second study, about T cells in Graves' hyperthyroidism and ophthalmopathy.

The source was peripheral blood mononuclear cells (PBMCs), collected at new diagnosis, from a patient treated with antithyroid drugs. Source of these receptors: a man aged 40-50 years with Graves disease. Donor details come from another sample of the same person, matched by shared clones.

The CDR3 bases are TGTGCCAGCAGCGAGAGGATGGGCTATGGCTACACCTTC. It is translated as CASSERMGYGYTF. The chain joins TRBV7-3 to TRBJ1-2; D unclear. V was pared by 5 bases and J by 4 bases, with 11 bases between. Germline V CDR1 and CDR2: SGHTA, FQGTGA. This CDR3 is built from 13 residues.

Ten or more counts support this clonotype. The chain combines TRBV28 with TRBJ2-1; 14 nucleotides line up with TRBD2. The J segment lost 7 bases and the V segment lost 2 bases, leaving 7 bases of the junction unmatched. Germline V gene lookup returns CDR1 MDHEN and CDR2 SYDVKM. CDR3 length: 17 amino acids. The CDR3 sequence is CASSLAQGLAGVNEQFF. In DNA form, the CDR3 reads TGTGCCAGCAGTTTAGCCCAGGGACTAGCGGGAGTTAATGAGCAGTTCTTC. The whole variable domain, filled in from reference TRBV28 and TRBJ2-1, reads DVKVTQSSRYLVKRTGEKVFLECVQDMDHENMFWYRQDPGLGLRLIYFSYDVKMKEKGDIPEGYSVSREKKERFSLILESASTNQTSMYLCASSLAQGLAGVNEQFFGPGTRLTVL.

This chain connects TRBV12-3 or TRBV12-4 to TRBJ2-1; TRBD2 aligns across 15 bases. This CDR3 contains 14 residues. With V trimmed by 1 base and J by 15 bases, 4 bases remained unmatched. DNA for the CDR3: TGTGCCAGCAGTTTAGGGACTAGCGGGAGGGAAGGGTTCTTC. Amino acids: CASSLGTSGREGFF.

This clonotype has more than one count but fewer than ten. The gene calls are TRBV29-1 and TRBJ2-5; D is uncertain. The CDR3 covers 11 residues. The V gene lost 8 bases and the J gene lost 5 bases, with 12 bases spanning the gap. Germline V gene sequence: CDR1 SQVTM, CDR2 ANQGSEA. As DNA, the CDR3 is TGCAGCATTACATACGGGGAGACCCAGTACTTC. As protein: CSITYGETQYF.

The V and J genes are TRBV12-3 or TRBV12-4 and TRBJ1-2, with D uncertain. The CDR3 extends over 12 amino acids. V shed 7 bases and J shed 8 bases, with 14 bases lying between them. CDR3 region: CASTLGRGGYTF. Here the CDR3 DNA reads TGTGCCAGCACCCTTGGACGGGGAGGCTACACCTTC.

In this sample, this clonotype turned up a few times. This chain joins TRBV19 and TRBJ2-1; 10 bases are a match to TRBD1. J lost 8 bases, V lost 6 bases, and 4 bases had no gene match. CDR1 and CDR2 from the germline V gene are LNHDA and SQIVND (reference sequence). The CDR3 extends over 13 amino acids. CDR3: CASSRDRGDEQFF. The CDR3 bases are TGTGCCAGTAGCCGGGACAGGGGCGATGAGCAGTTCTTC.

This clonotype was seen at least ten times. V usage is TRBV20-1 and J usage is TRBJ1-5; possibly TRBD1 for D (6 bases). CDR1 is DFQATT and CDR2 is SNEGSKA in the germline V gene (reference sequence). The CDR3 has 12 residues. Trimming removed 5 bases at V and 8 bases at J, with 13 bases between. The CDR3 coding sequence is TGCAGTGCTTGGGGGCCCGGGGAGCCCCAGCATTTT. Amino acids: CSAWGPGEPQHF.

This chain uses TRBV27 with TRBJ1-2; TRBD1 aligns across 7 bases. The CDR3 length is 19 residues. Trimming took 3 bases from V and 4 from J; bases not matched to a gene: 20. CDR1 is MNHEY and CDR2 is SMNVEV in the germline V gene (reference sequence). CDR3 DNA: TGTGCCAGCAGTTTGTCTACCCCCGGGACAGCATTCTTACCCTATGGCTACACCTTC. Translated: CASSLSTPGTAFLPYGYTF.

This clonotype was seen ten or more times. The V and J genes are TRBV30 and TRBJ1-1, with unresolved D. Germline V gene data show CDR1 as GTSNPN and CDR2 as SVGIG (reference sequence). Trimming took 4 bases from V and 7 from J, leaving 7 bases between them. This CDR3 has 10 residues. Here the CDR3 reads CAWIYIEAFF. The CDR3 region has the DNA TGTGCCTGGATCTACATTGAAGCTTTCTTT.

This clonotype was observed at least ten times. The chain is built from TRBV12-3 or TRBV12-4 and TRBJ2-3; TRBD2 agrees at 9 bases. This CDR3 spans 16 amino acids. The J segment lost 0 bases and the V segment lost 6 bases, leaving 7 bases of the junction unmatched. CDR3 in amino acids: CASSPMTSGSTDTQYF. The CDR3 DNA reads TGTGCCAGCAGCCCGATGACTAGCGGAAGCACAGATACGCAGTATTTT.

This clonotype was seen repeatedly, ten times or more. This sequence joins TRBV20-1 and TRBJ1-1; a possible D gene is TRBD1 (5 bases). CDR3 length: 10 amino acids. V lost 3 bases and J 8 bases, leaving 7 bases between the germline ends. The germline V gene encodes CDR1 DFQATT and CDR2 SNEGSKA (reference sequence). The CDR3 protein is CSASRDEAFF. CDR3 DNA: TGCAGTGCTAGTCGGGACGAAGCTTTCTTT.

A word on this clonotype: Given a much more abundant clone one base away, this may be a read error. CDR3 protein: CASRARPGPNPQHF. The CDR3 nucleotides read TGCGCCAGCAGAGCCCGACCTGGCCCGAATCCCCAGCATTTT. The rearrangement joins TRBV10-2 to TRBJ1-5; D unclear. The CDR3 runs to 14 residues. CDR1 and CDR2 from the germline V gene are WSHSY and SAAADI. The ends were cut back, 6 bases at V and 10 bases at J, with 19 bases in the middle.

This clonotype was observed many times. The rearrangement links TRBV5-1 to TRBJ2-2; D remains ambiguous. Germline V gene lookup returns CDR1 SGHRS and CDR2 YFSETQ. The germline V and J ends were trimmed by 1 base and 2 bases, with 9 bases remaining between them. CDR3 length: 15 residues. The CDR3 sequence is CASSLQTVNTGELFF. Here the CDR3 DNA reads TGCGCCAGCAGCTTGCAAACGGTTAACACCGGGGAGCTGTTTTTT.

This clonotype has more than one count but fewer than ten. V and J are TRBV5-4 and TRBJ2-3, with D perhaps given as TRBD1 or TRBD2 (5 bases each). Looked up from germline, CDR1 is SGHNT and CDR2 is YYREEE (reference sequence). V was pared by 4 bases and J by 2 bases, with 11 bases between. This CDR3 spans 14 amino acids. CDR3 sequence: CASSPEGITDTQYF. Written as DNA, the CDR3 is TGTGCCAGCAGCCCTGAGGGGATCACAGATACGCAGTATTTT.

This clonotype has ten or more counts. This chain links TRBV7-8 with TRBJ1-5; no reliable D call. CDR3 size: 13 residues. In germline, CDR1 is SGHVS, CDR2 FQNEAQ. V was cut by 5 bases and J by 7 bases, with 12 bases left in between. This CDR3 is CASSPTREQPQHF. In nucleotides, the CDR3 is TGTGCCAGCAGCCCCACCCGGGAACAGCCCCAGCATTTT.

This clonotype was seen many times. CDR3: CSASLFRRVAGDEQFF. DNA for the CDR3: TGCAGTGCTAGTTTATTCCGTCGGGTCGCCGGCGATGAGCAGTTCTTC. The V call is TRBV20-1, the J call TRBJ2-1; D is ambiguous. Germline V gene data show CDR1 as DFQATT and CDR2 as SNEGSKA (reference sequence). V lost 3 bases and J 8 bases, leaving 23 bases between the germline ends. The CDR3 totals 16 residues.

This clonotype has ten or more counts. The V gene is TRBV2, the J gene TRBJ2-1; possibly TRBD2 for D (5 bases). The CDR3 consists of 14 residues. Germline-derived CDR1 and CDR2 are SNHLY and FYNNEI. V gave up 3 bases and J gave up 7 bases, with 13 bases separating them. The CDR3: CASSELGIGNEQFF. For the CDR3, the DNA is TGTGCCAGCAGTGAGCTCGGGATTGGGAATGAGCAGTTCTTC.

CDR3 DNA: TGTGCCAGCTCACCCGGGACAGGAATACCCTACGAGCAGTACTTC. This codes for CASSPGTGIPYEQYF. The rearrangement links TRBV18 to TRBJ2-7; 8 bases match TRBD1. CDR3 size: 15 residues. V lost 3 bases, J lost 2 bases, and 6 bases stayed unmatched. Germline V gene lookup returns CDR1 KGHSH and CDR2 LQKENI. The full variable domain, its missing parts supplied by reference TRBV18 and TRBJ2-7, is NAGVMQNPRHLVRRRGQEARLRCSPMKGHSHVYWYRQLPEEGLKFMVYLQKENIIDESGMPKERFSAEFPKEGPSILRIQQVVRGDSAAYFCASSPGTGIPYEQYFGPGTRLTVT.

In this sample, this clonotype turned up many times. The chain joins TRBV7-9 to TRBJ2-7; 7 bases are shared with TRBD1. The trim removed 3 bases at V and 7 bases at J, leaving 6 bases unmatched. The CDR3 totals 13 residues. Germline CDR1 SEHNR, CDR2 FQNEAQ (reference sequence). CDR3 sequence (DNA): TGTGCCAGCAGCTTGACAGGGTTTCGTGAGCAGTACTTC. This gives the protein CASSLTGFREQYF.

Note on this clonotype: A clone one base away is much larger, so this may be a read error. The genes are TRBV5-1 and TRBJ2-1, with 8 bases lining up with TRBD2. CDR1 is SGHRS and CDR2 is YFSETQ in the germline V gene. The CDR3 runs to 16 residues. CDR3 DNA: TGCACCAGCAGCTTCACTAGCGGCAGCTCCTACAATGAGCAGTTCTTC. Its translation is CTSSFTSGSSYNEQFF.